Here is one T cell receptor beta chain with its context. A read error may account for a junction end that differs from germline. Amplicons of TCR beta CDR3 were generated from genomic DNA by two-round multiplex PCR. The authors ran first-round PCR with primers specific to each TRBV and TRBJ gene. Second-round PCR relied on universal primers. Via MiXCR, TCRdb re-called the multiplex PCR reads, giving one row per CDR3 protein. The repertoire holds around 25,000 distinct CDR3 sequences, with around 36% as singletons. These data come from a study of prognosis after radiotherapy for stage I lung cancer. Study-wide background: Enrolled patients comprised about 14 with newly diagnosed primary stage I lung tumors and five or six with oligometastatic NSCLC after surgical resection of the primary tumor. The study recorded squamous cell carcinoma in seven patients and adenocarcinoma in around 12.

The receptor was isolated from a donor over 45 with non-small cell lung cancer. Here the sequenced sample was PBMCs, taken before or after stereotactic body radiation therapy (not recorded which).

CDR3 sequence reads: CASSPPGSGTCNEHFF. CDR3 bases: TGTGCCAGCAGTCCCCCGGGAAGCGGGACTTGCAATGAGCATTTCTTC. The V gene is TRBV12-3 or TRBV12-4, the J gene TRBJ2-1, with TRBD2 matching over 7 bases. This CDR3 is 16 amino acids long.